The 28 T cell receptor beta chains presented below share a single source sample, sequenced in a study of blood T cells in healthy people across ages. The use of a sample-barcoded 5' primer and a J-beta primer mix characterized a second PCR of roughly 6 to 12 cycles. TCRdb fed the 5' RACE reads into MiXCR, producing one record per CDR3 protein. The table has approximately 1,100,000 distinct CDR3 sequences, less than 50% seen once; the top ten hold around 18%. The sequenced material came from blood. The receptors stem from a woman aged 55 to 70 in good health.

As concerns this clonotype: At one end, the junction sequence differs from germline, possibly due to a read error. The rearrangement joins TRBV27 to TRBJ1-1; D remains unclear. Germline assignment: CDR1 MNHEY and CDR2 SMNVEV (reference sequence). This CDR3 region has 13 residues. CDR3 sequence: CASSVSTHTEAFF. The DNA for the CDR3 is TGTGCCAGCAGTGTATCGACCCACACTGAAGCTTTCTTT.

The V gene is TRBV20-1, the J gene TRBJ2-7; tentatively, D is TRBD2 (6 bases). The CDR3 covers 16 residues. Germline V gene data show CDR1 as DFQATT and CDR2 as SNEGSKA (reference sequence). V was shortened by 3 bases and J by 0 bases, with 18 bases between the two germline ends. In DNA form, the CDR3 reads TGCAGTGCTAGCCGACCCTCCGGGAGTTTCTCCTACGAGCAGTACTTC. Encoded protein: CSASRPSGSFSYEQYF.

A few counts support this clonotype. V usage is TRBV20-1 and J usage is TRBJ2-3, with TRBD2 identical over 13 bases. Trimming cost V 5 bases and J 5 bases; bases outside gene matches: 7. The CDR3 sequence is 15 residues long. Germline CDR1 is DFQATT and CDR2 is SNEGSKA (reference sequence). The CDR3 here is CSAVGTSGTIDTQYF. In DNA form, the CDR3 reads TGCAGTGCTGTCGGGACTAGCGGGACAATAGATACGCAGTATTTT.

The chain couples TRBV29-1 to TRBJ2-7, with 11 bases fitting TRBD2. The J call is uncertain, as TRBJ2-5 better fits the DNA end. Germline values: CDR1 SQVTM, CDR2 ANQGSEA. The CDR3 runs to 12 residues. The DNA for the CDR3 is TGCAGCGGTAGCGGGAGGGGCGAGACCCAGTACTTC. Amino acids: CSGSGRGETQYF.

This clonotype was recorded at least ten times. The chain combines TRBV9 with TRBJ2-3; perhaps D is TRBD1 or TRBD2 (5 bases each). CDR1 is SGDLS and CDR2 is YYNGEE in the germline V gene. V lost 0 bases to trimming and J lost 5 bases, with 7 bases between them. There are 13 residues in the CDR3. The CDR3 here is CASSVGDGDTQYF. In DNA form, the CDR3 reads TGTGCCAGCAGCGTAGGGGACGGAGATACGCAGTATTTT.

The V gene is TRBV24-1, the J gene TRBJ2-1; D uncertain. This CDR3 spans 17 amino acids. V lost 3 bases to trimming and J lost 0 bases, with 14 bases between them. Germline CDR1 KGHDR, CDR2 SFDVKD. The CDR3 DNA reads as TGTGCCACCAGTGATATGAGGCTGGCGGACTCCTACAATGAGCAGTTCTTC. It is translated as CATSDMRLADSYNEQFF.

The chain couples TRBV12-3 or TRBV12-4 to TRBJ1-5, with 7 positions matching TRBD1. Trimming took 6 bases from V and 0 from J; bases not matched to a gene: 8. The CDR3 is made up of 16 amino acids. CDR3 sequence: CASSYSGTVSNQPQHF. In nucleotides, the CDR3 is TGTGCCAGCAGCTACTCCGGGACAGTTAGCAATCAGCCCCAGCATTTT.

The J gene is TRBJ2-3, the V gene TRBV7-8; weak D call: TRBD1 (6 bases). The CDR3 is 15 residues long. In germline, CDR1 is SGHVS, CDR2 FQNEAQ. Trimming removed 1 base at V and 6 bases at J, with 14 bases between. CDR3 DNA: TGTGCCAGCAGCTTAGGGCCAGGGGACCCCGATACGCAGTATTTT. It specifies CASSLGPGDPDTQYF.

The chain couples TRBV10-3 to TRBJ2-4; TRBD2 aligns across 12 bases. Germline trimming cut 3 bases from V and 13 bases from J; bases unmatched to any gene: 10. Looked up from germline, CDR1 is ENHRY and CDR2 is SYGVKD. The CDR3 sequence is 15 residues long. This CDR3 reads CAISEGLAGGNEQYF. CDR3 DNA: TGTGCCATCAGTGAAGGGCTAGCGGGAGGGAATGAGCAGTACTTC.

The gene calls are TRBV3-1 and TRBJ2-7, with 13 bases lining up with TRBD2. V trimming: 3 bases; J trimming: 4 bases; junction bases outside the gene matches: 3. Germline assignment: CDR1 LGHDT and CDR2 YNNKEL (reference sequence). This CDR3 has 15 amino acids. The chain's CDR3 is CASSQSTSGRYEQYF. CDR3 bases: TGTGCCAGCAGCCAGTCGACTAGCGGGAGGTACGAGCAGTACTTC.

This rearrangement joins TRBV7-9 to TRBJ2-3, with a possible D match to TRBD1 (8 bases). Germline CDR1 and CDR2: SEHNR and FQNEAQ (reference sequence). The CDR3 is 16 amino acids. Trimming took 5 bases from V and 4 from J, leaving 19 bases between them. CDR3 loop: CASSPRTGRGADTQYF. The CDR3 DNA sequence: TGTGCCAGCAGCCCGCGGACAGGGAGGGGGGCAGATACGCAGTATTTT.

This clonotype occurred a few times. The rearrangement joins TRBV6-2 or TRBV6-3 to TRBJ2-7; D gene uncertain. Germline CDR1 MNHEY, CDR2 SVGEGT. This CDR3 spans 13 amino acids. V gave up 1 base and J gave up 2 bases, with 6 bases separating them. In DNA, the CDR3 is TGTGCCAGCAGTTACTTCGGGCCCTACGAGCAGTACTTC. Its protein product is CASSYFGPYEQYF.

This chain uses TRBV6-5 with TRBJ2-5; a weak D match, TRBD1 (5 bases). The CDR3 spans 15 residues. CDR1 is MNHEY and CDR2 is SVGAGI in the germline V gene. Trimming left V 2 bases short and J 5 bases short, with 15 bases between. The CDR3 coding sequence is TGTGCCAGCAGTTACCCTCCAGGGTCTGGGGAGACCCAGTACTTC. As protein: CASSYPPGSGETQYF.

This rearrangement joins TRBV5-1 to TRBJ2-1; no clear D. The germline gives CDR1 SGHRS, CDR2 YFSETQ. Trimming left V 3 bases short and J 1 base short, with 14 bases between. The CDR3 contains 16 residues. CDR3 amino acids: CASSSILLGSYNEQFF. For the CDR3, the DNA is TGCGCCAGCAGCTCGATCTTGTTGGGGTCCTACAATGAGCAGTTCTTC.

This chain links TRBV5-1 with TRBJ2-2, with unresolved D. This CDR3 region has 14 residues. Germline CDR1 reads SGHRS; CDR2 reads YFSETQ. Trimming took 0 bases from V and 3 from J, leaving 6 bases between them. The CDR3 sequence is CASSLGSYTGELFF. In DNA, the CDR3 is TGCGCCAGCAGCTTGGGATCTTACACCGGGGAGCTGTTTTTT.

This chain links TRBV20-1 with TRBJ2-3; 8 nucleotides align to TRBD2. The CDR3 runs 15 residues. With V trimmed by 3 bases and J by 4 bases, 9 bases remained unmatched. Germline V lookup: CDR1 DFQATT, CDR2 SNEGSKA (reference sequence). CDR3 sequence (DNA): TGCAGTGCTAGTTTGTCCAGCGGGAGCGCAGATACGCAGTATTTT. Amino acids: CSASLSSGSADTQYF.

V usage is TRBV18 and J usage is TRBJ2-5, with TRBD1 identical over 12 bases. Trimming cost V 2 bases and J 2 bases; bases outside gene matches: 3. The CDR3 sequence is 16 residues long. Looked up from germline, CDR1 is KGHSH and CDR2 is LQKENI. The CDR3 sequence: CASSPGTGGTQETQYF. As DNA, the CDR3 is TGTGCCAGCTCACCAGGGACAGGGGGCACACAAGAGACCCAGTACTTC.

The chain recombines TRBV4-1 with TRBJ2-5; the D is unclear. CDR3 size: 16 residues. V lost 6 bases to trimming and J lost 2 bases, with 19 bases between them. Germline lookup yields CDR1 MGHRA and CDR2 YSYEKL. The CDR3 nucleotides read TGCGCCAGCAGTTCAGCTGCTGCGACGCTTCAAGAGACCCAGTACTTC. It translates to CASSSAAATLQETQYF.

This sequence joins TRBV10-3 and TRBJ2-1; 11 nucleotides line up with TRBD1. From germline, CDR1 is ENHRY and CDR2 SYGVKD. The V gene end was trimmed by 3 bases and the J gene end by 8 bases; junction bases not matched to a gene: 9. There are 16 residues in the CDR3. The CDR3 nucleotides are TGTGCCATCAGTGATTTGGACAGGGGGCGGTCAGATGAGCAGTTCTTC. Amino acids: CAISDLDRGRSDEQFF.

The genes are TRBV5-1 and TRBJ2-4, with 8 nucleotides matching TRBD2. The CDR3 consists of 14 residues. Germline-derived CDR1 and CDR2 are SGHRS and YFSETQ. Germline trimming cut 4 bases from V and 5 bases from J; bases unmatched to any gene: 5. The CDR3 sequence: CASSTGLDQNIQYF. The DNA of the CDR3 is TGCGCCAGCAGCACGGGACTAGATCAAAACATTCAGTACTTC.

This clonotype turned up a few times. The rearrangement links TRBV7-2 to TRBJ2-1; 13 nucleotides line up with TRBD2. CDR1 and CDR2 (germline): SGHTA, FQGNSA. The V gene end was trimmed by 5 bases and the J gene end by 5 bases; junction bases not matched to a gene: 9. The CDR3 has 17 residues. The CDR3 DNA is TGTGCCAGCAGCCCCCAATTGGGGACTAGCGGGAACAATGAGCAGTTCTTC. This gives the protein CASSPQLGTSGNNEQFF.

This clonotype was detected only a few times. This sequence joins TRBV14 and TRBJ2-5; 8 nucleotides line up with TRBD2. This CDR3 is 17 amino acids long. Germline values: CDR1 SGHDN, CDR2 FVKESK. V lost 1 base, J lost 4 bases, and 11 bases stayed unmatched. As DNA, the CDR3 is TGTGCCAGCAGCCAAGGAGTAATAGCGGGAATAAGAGAGACCCAGTACTTC. Translation gives CASSQGVIAGIRETQYF.

This clonotype was seen more than once but under ten times. This sequence joins TRBV4-1 and TRBJ1-4; unclear D gene. V gave up 1 base and J gave up 8 bases, with 14 bases separating them. Germline CDR1 and CDR2: MGHRA and YSYEKL. The CDR3 runs 15 residues. The CDR3 DNA is TGCGCCAGCAGCCAAGTACGGGCAGTTGAAGAAAAACTGTTTTTT. Its protein is CASSQVRAVEEKLFF.

This clonotype was seen a handful of times. V usage is TRBV5-1 and J usage is TRBJ1-2; tentatively, D is TRBD1 (6 bases). V shed 3 bases and J shed 8 bases, with 11 bases lying between them. The CDR3 totals 12 residues. CDR1 and CDR2 (germline): SGHRS, YFSETQ. The CDR3 loop reads CASSWSGEGYTF. CDR3 bases: TGCGCCAGCAGCTGGTCAGGGGAAGGCTACACCTTC.

Concerning this clonotype itself: Sequence at one end of the junction differs from germline and may be a read error. The CDR3 DNA follows: TGTGCCAGCAGCCAAGATAGTGGACAGGGACTCTACGAGCAGTACTTC. Residues: CASSQDSGQGLYEQYF. The rearrangement uses TRBV4-1 and TRBJ2-7, with 8 bases matching TRBD1. Germline V gene data show CDR1 as MGHRA and CDR2 as YSYEKL. The CDR3 is 16 residues long.

The sample holds a few counts of this clonotype. This chain links TRBV4-1 with TRBJ2-1, with 7 bases identical to TRBD2. Germline V lookup: CDR1 MGHRA, CDR2 YSYEKL. V was pared by 2 bases and J by 9 bases, with 7 bases of the junction left unmatched. CDR3 length: 14 amino acids. The CDR3 region is CASSQSMRESEQFF. DNA of the CDR3: TGCGCCAGCAGCCAAAGTATGCGGGAGAGTGAGCAGTTCTTC.

This clonotype was seen a few times. This chain uses TRBV20-1 with TRBJ2-7; TRBD1 is a possible D gene (6 bases). The germline CDR1 and CDR2 sequences are DFQATT and SNEGSKA (reference sequence). The CDR3 contains 13 residues. The V gene lost 5 bases and the J gene lost 0 bases, with 11 bases spanning the gap. DNA of the CDR3: TGCAGTGCTGCGACAGGTAACTCCTACGAGCAGTACTTC. As protein: CSAATGNSYEQYF.

This clonotype was picked up a small number of times. The chain links TRBV6-5 to TRBJ2-7; perhaps TRBD2 as D (6 bases). Germline V gene sequence: CDR1 MNHEY, CDR2 SVGAGI. The CDR3 spans 13 residues. Between the trimmed V and J ends, which lost 5 bases and 5 bases, there was a span of 13 bases. The CDR3 region is CASSVQEGHEQYF. DNA for the CDR3: TGTGCCAGCAGTGTACAGGAGGGGCACGAGCAGTACTTC.